This is a list of T cell receptor beta chains from one sample in a study of cytomegalovirus exposure and HLA in healthy donors. Clones were read by immunoSEQ multiplex PCR, and TCRdb kept only the in-frame ones, dropping some. Of some 240,000 clones listed, around four fifths are singletons. The sample comprised PBMCs. The receptors shown here come from a male donor in good health and CMV-seronegative. The CDR3 runs from the conserved cysteine through the conserved F or W. A D gene is named only where the DNA matches it firmly. Clone size is not always given. Where it is, it says once, few, many or a class for expanded clones.

d_call	clone_size	v_call	j_call	cdr3_aa	cdr3_nt
-	-	TRBV6-1	TRBJ1-6	CASSLQGGNSPLHF	TGTGCCAGCAGCCTACAGGGTGGAAATTCACCCCTCCACTTT
TRBD1	-	TRBV19	TRBJ2-7	CASSSRGQSYEQYF	TGTGCCAGTAGTTCTAGGGGGCAAAGCTACGAGCAGTACTTC
TRBD1	-	TRBV6-1	TRBJ1-1	CASSSGTGITEAFF	TGTGCCAGCAGTTCCGGGACAGGGATAACTGAAGCTTTCTTT
-	few	TRBV2	TRBJ2-1	CASSEEQFF	TGTGCCAGCAGCGAGGAGCAGTTCTTC
-	-	TRBV4-1	TRBJ1-1	CASSLLTGPAFF	TGCGCCAGCAGCCTCCTGACAGGCCCGGCTTTCTTT
TRBD2	few	TRBV14	TRBJ2-1	CASTPLTSGTRNEQFF	TGTGCCAGCACGCCTCTGACTAGCGGGACTCGGAATGAGCAGTTCTTC
-	-	TRBV7-9	TRBJ1-1	CASSLALAAMNTEAFF	TGTGCCAGCAGCTTAGCATTGGCTGCCATGAACACTGAAGCTTTCTTT
-	-	TRBV15	TRBJ1-1	CATSRDRGGNTEAFF	TGTGCCACCAGCAGAGATCGCGGCGGGAACACTGAAGCTTTCTTT
-	-	TRBV27	TRBJ2-6	CASSFSGANVLTF	TGTGCCAGCAGTTTCTCGGGGGCCAACGTCCTGACTTTC
-	once	TRBV5-1	TRBJ2-2	CASSLEGVETGELFF	TGCGCCAGCAGCTTGGAGGGAGTTGAGACCGGGGAGCTGTTTTTT
TRBD2	-	TRBV5-8	TRBJ2-1	CASIGLAIDNEQFF	TGTGCCAGCATCGGACTAGCGATTGACAATGAGCAGTTCTTC
TRBD2	once	TRBV9	TRBJ2-2	CASSRTSGSAGELFF	TGTGCCAGCAGCCGGACTAGCGGGAGTGCCGGGGAGCTGTTTTTT